The 12 T cell receptor beta chains below were found in one sample sequenced in a study of Graves' ophthalmopathy and Graves' hyperthyroidism. From RNA, the CDR3 regions of TCR beta chains were amplified and sequenced. An initial RT-PCR round employing HTBI primers preceded a second-round multiplex PCR. In TCRdb, the multiplex PCR reads were re-called with MiXCR into one record per CDR3 protein. The sample consists of over a million distinct CDR3 sequences, about two fifths of them appearing once. Sequenced input: peripheral blood or thyroid tissue (not recorded which). The receptors originated from an adult man with Graves' hyperthyroidism.

The table lists this clonotype with many counts. The gene calls are TRBV19 and TRBJ1-4; D remains unclear. Germline CDR1 is LNHDA and CDR2 is SQIVND (reference sequence). V lost 5 bases and J 8 bases, leaving 12 bases between the germline ends. The CDR3 extends over 13 amino acids. The CDR3 region is CASSRFDGEKLFF. The CDR3 DNA reads TGTGCCAGTAGTCGTTTCGACGGCGAAAAACTGTTTTTT.

The rearrangement joins TRBV10-3 to TRBJ2-5; D is undetermined. Per germline, CDR1 ENHRY and CDR2 SYGVKD. V lost 6 bases, J lost 4 bases, and 6 bases lay in between. CDR3 length equals 11 residues. CDR3 in amino acids: CAISPGETQYF. In DNA, the CDR3 is TGTGCCATCAGCCCGGGAGAGACCCAGTACTTC.

The chain combines TRBV2 with TRBJ2-7, with D perhaps given as TRBD1 or TRBD2 (5 bases each). The germline V gene encodes CDR1 SNHLY and CDR2 FYNNEI. V lost 7 bases and J lost 3, with 19 bases in between. The CDR3 is 15 residues long. The DNA of the CDR3 is TGTGCCAGCACCTTCCGGGGCCACAAAGGCTACGAGCAGTACTTC. Amino acids: CASTFRGHKGYEQYF.

About this clonotype itself: One base away lies a much larger clone, so this may be a sequencing read error. This chain connects TRBV11-1 to TRBJ1-6; the match to TRBD1 covers 8 bases. Per the germline V gene, CDR1 is SGHAT and CDR2 is FQDESV (reference sequence). The CDR3 length is 16 residues. The V segment lost 7 bases and the J segment 13 bases; nucleotides outside the gene matches: 18. The CDR3 protein is CASNPVRTGRVRPLHF. DNA for the CDR3: TGTGCCAGCAACCCCGTCCGGACAGGGCGGGTTCGGCCCCTCCACTTT.

In its sample, this clonotype was seen a few times. This chain connects TRBV20-1 to TRBJ2-7; 10 bases fit TRBD2. The CDR3 runs 14 residues. V trimming: 0 bases; J trimming: 4 bases; junction bases outside the gene matches: 3. Germline values: CDR1 DFQATT, CDR2 SNEGSKA (reference sequence). The CDR3 region is CSAREASGRYEQYF. The DNA of the CDR3 is TGCAGTGCTAGAGAAGCTAGCGGGAGATACGAGCAGTACTTC.

In regard to this clonotype: It may be a read error: a sequence one base away is much more abundant. The V call is TRBV7-2, the J call TRBJ2-7; D possibly corresponds to TRBD2 (5 bases). Trimming took off 3 bases at V and 4 bases at J, with 16 bases between the two ends. Per germline, CDR1 SGHTA and CDR2 FQGNSA. This CDR3 spans 15 amino acids. DNA of the CDR3: TGTGCCAGCAGCTTTAGCAAGGAGGAAGTATACGAGCAGTACTTC. It is translated as CASSFSKEEVYEQYF. The full variable domain, in which reference TRBV7-2 and TRBJ2-7 provide the parts outside the CDR3, is GAGVSQSPSNKVTEKGKDVELRCDPISGHTALYWYRQSLGQGLEFLIYFQGNSAPDKSGLPSDRFSAERTGGSVSTLTIQRTQQEDSAVYLCASSFSKEEVYEQYFGPGTRLTVT.

This clonotype was counted ten times or more. The chain carries TRBV19 and TRBJ1-5, with D unresolved. The germline gives CDR1 LNHDA, CDR2 SQIVND (reference sequence). This CDR3 spans 11 amino acids. Trimming pared 5 bases from V and 9 bases from J, leaving 8 bases between. CDR3 bases: TGTGCCAGTAGTGACTTTGGGCCCCAGCATTTT. Encoded protein: CASSDFGPQHF. Variable domain in full (rest from reference TRBV19 and TRBJ1-5): DGGITQSPKYLFRKEGQNVTLSCEQNLNHDAMYWYRQDPGQGLRLIYYSQIVNDFQKGDIAEGYSVSREKKESFPLTVTSAQKNPTAFYLCASSDFGPQHFGDGTRLSIL.

A remark on this clonotype: A much larger clone lies a single base off, so this may be a read error. The chain recombines TRBV7-2 with TRBJ2-7; tentatively, D is TRBD1 (6 bases). This CDR3 has 15 residues. The germline CDR1 and CDR2 sequences are SGHTA and FQGNSA. Here the CDR3 reads CASSLSRQEIYERYF. The CDR3 DNA follows: TGTGCCAGCAGCTTAAGCCGACAGGAAATCTACGAGCGGTACTTC.

The CDR3 here is CSVRKGSGTGDGDGYTF. CDR3 DNA: TGCAGCGTTCGAAAGGGGTCCGGGACAGGGGATGGGGATGGCTACACCTTC. V and J are TRBV29-1 and TRBJ1-2; 10 bases are shared with TRBD1. Germline lookup yields CDR1 SQVTM and CDR2 ANQGSEA. The CDR3 sequence is 17 residues long. V shed 5 bases and J 6 bases; nucleotides not matched to a gene: 18.

Notes on this clonotype: A much bigger clone sits one base away, suggesting this may be a read error. The chain employs TRBV2 and TRBJ2-7; tentatively, D is TRBD1 (5 bases). The CDR3 is 15 residues long. The germline V gene encodes CDR1 SNHLY and CDR2 FYNNEI. The CDR3 region is CASTDGAGIPYKQYF. CDR3 bases: TGTGCCAGCACCGATGGGGCAGGGATTCCCTACAAGCAGTACTTC. The entire variable domain, with the rest obtained from reference TRBV2 and TRBJ2-7, is as follows: EPEVTQTPSHQVTQMGQEVILRCVPISNHLYFYWYRQILGQKVEFLVSFYNNEISEKSEIFDDQFSVERPDGSNFTLKIRSTKLEDSAMYFCASTDGAGIPYKQYFGPGTRLTVT.

This clonotype came up a few times. This sequence joins TRBV24-1 and TRBJ2-5; 7 bases are a match to TRBD1. This CDR3 spans 17 amino acids. CDR1 and CDR2 from the germline V gene are KGHDR and SFDVKD. The J segment lost 2 bases and the V segment lost 9 bases, leaving 17 bases of the junction unmatched. In nucleotides, the CDR3 is TGTGCCACCGGTCGGGCAGGCAGGGGGAAGGGACAAGAGACCCAGTACTTC. Protein product: CATGRAGRGKGQETQYF.

This clonotype was detected only a few times. The chain couples TRBV24-1 to TRBJ2-2, with 7 positions matching TRBD1. V lost 1 base, J lost 4 bases, and 14 bases stayed unmatched. This CDR3 is built from 19 residues. The germline CDR1 and CDR2 sequences are KGHDR and SFDVKD. CDR3 sequence (DNA): TGTGCCACCAGTGATTTATACACCGACAGGGATGGGGGCACCGGGGAGCTGTTTTTT. Translation: CATSDLYTDRDGGTGELFF.